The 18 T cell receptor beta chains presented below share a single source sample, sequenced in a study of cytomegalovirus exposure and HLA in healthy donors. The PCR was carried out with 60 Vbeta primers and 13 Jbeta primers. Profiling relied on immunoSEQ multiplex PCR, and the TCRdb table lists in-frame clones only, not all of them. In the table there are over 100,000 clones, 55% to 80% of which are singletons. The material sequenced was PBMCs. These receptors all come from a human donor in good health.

CDR3: CASSIRLGDQPQHF. CDR3 in DNA: TGCGCCAGCAGCATACGACTCGGGGATCAGCCCCAGCATTTT. This chain links TRBV4-1 with TRBJ1-5; D is undetermined. Per germline, CDR1 MGHRA and CDR2 YSYEKL. V shed 5 bases and J shed 5 bases, with 13 bases lying between them. The CDR3 consists of 14 residues.

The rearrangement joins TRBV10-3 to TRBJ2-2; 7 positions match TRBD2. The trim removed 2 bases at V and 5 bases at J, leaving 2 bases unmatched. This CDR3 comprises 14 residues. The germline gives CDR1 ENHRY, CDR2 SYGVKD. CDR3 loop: CAISEGGGTGELFF. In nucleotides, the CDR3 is TGTGCCATCAGTGAGGGGGGGGGTACCGGGGAGCTGTTTTTT.

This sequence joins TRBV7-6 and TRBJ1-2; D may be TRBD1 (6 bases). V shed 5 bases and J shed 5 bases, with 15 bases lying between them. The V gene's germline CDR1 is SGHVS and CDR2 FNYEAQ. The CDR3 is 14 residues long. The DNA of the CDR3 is TGTGCCAGCAGCGAAATGACAGGCCTTTATGGCTACACCTTC. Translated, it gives CASSEMTGLYGYTF.

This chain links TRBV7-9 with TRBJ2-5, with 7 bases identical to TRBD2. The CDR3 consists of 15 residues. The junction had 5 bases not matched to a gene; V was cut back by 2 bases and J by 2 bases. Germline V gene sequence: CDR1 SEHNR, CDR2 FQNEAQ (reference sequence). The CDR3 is CASSLQASGQETQYF. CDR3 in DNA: TGTGCCAGCAGCTTACAGGCTAGCGGACAAGAGACCCAGTACTTC.

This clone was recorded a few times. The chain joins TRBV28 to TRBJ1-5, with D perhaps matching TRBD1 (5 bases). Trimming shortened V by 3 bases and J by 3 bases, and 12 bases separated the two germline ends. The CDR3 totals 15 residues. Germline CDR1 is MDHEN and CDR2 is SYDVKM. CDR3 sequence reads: CASSFGDRFNQPQHF. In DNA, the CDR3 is TGTGCCAGCAGTTTTGGAGACAGATTCAATCAGCCCCAGCATTTT.

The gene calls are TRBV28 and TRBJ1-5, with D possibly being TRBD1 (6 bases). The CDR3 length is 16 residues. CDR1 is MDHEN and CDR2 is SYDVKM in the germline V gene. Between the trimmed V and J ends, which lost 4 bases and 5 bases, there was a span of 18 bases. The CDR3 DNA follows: TGTGCCAGCAGTTCGATCGTAGACAGGCCCGATCAGCCCCAGCATTTT. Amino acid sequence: CASSSIVDRPDQPQHF.

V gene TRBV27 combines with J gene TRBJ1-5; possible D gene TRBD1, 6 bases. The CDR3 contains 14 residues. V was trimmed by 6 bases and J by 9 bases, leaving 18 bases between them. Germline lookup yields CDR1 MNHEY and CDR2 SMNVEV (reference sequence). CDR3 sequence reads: CASRLQGVGGPQHF. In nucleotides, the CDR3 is TGTGCCAGCAGACTACAGGGAGTTGGGGGGCCCCAGCATTTT.

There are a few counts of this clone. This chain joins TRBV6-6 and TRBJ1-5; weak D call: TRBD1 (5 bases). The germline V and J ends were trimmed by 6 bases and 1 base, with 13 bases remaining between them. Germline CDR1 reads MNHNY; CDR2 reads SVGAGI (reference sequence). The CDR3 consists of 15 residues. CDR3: CASRFRQLSNQPQHF. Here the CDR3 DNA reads TGTGCCAGCAGATTCCGACAGCTAAGCAATCAGCCCCAGCATTTT.

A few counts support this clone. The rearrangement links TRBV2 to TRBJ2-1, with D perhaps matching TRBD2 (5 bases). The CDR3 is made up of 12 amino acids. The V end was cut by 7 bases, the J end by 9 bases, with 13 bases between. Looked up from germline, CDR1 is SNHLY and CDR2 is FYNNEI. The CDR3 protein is CASTQTRSEQFF. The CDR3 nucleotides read TGTGCCAGCACTCAAACTAGGAGTGAGCAGTTCTTC.

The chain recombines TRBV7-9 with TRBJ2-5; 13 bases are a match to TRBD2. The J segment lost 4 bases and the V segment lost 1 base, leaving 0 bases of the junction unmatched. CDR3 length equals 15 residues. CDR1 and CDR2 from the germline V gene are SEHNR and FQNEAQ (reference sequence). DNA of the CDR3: TGTGCCAGCAGCTTAGGACTAGCGGGAGGAGAGACCCAGTACTTC. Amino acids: CASSLGLAGGETQYF.

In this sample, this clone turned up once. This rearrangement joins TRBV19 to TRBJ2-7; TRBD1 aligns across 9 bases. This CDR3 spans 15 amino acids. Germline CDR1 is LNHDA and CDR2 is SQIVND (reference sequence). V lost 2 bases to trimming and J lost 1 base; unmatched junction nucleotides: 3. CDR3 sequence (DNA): TGTGCCAGTAGTATAAAGGGACAGGGTTCCTACGAGCAGTACTTC. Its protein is CASSIKGQGSYEQYF.

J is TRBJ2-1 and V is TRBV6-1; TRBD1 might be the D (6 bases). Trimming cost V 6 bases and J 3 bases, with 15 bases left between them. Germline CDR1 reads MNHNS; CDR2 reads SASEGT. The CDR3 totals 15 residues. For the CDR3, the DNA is TGTGCCAGCAGCATTAACAGGGCGGACTACAATGAGCAGTTCTTC. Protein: CASSINRADYNEQFF.

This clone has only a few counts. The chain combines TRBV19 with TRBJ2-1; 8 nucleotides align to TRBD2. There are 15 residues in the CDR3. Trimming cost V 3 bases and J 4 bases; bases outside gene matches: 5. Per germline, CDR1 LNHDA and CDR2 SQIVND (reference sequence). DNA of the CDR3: TGTGCCAGTAGTATCGGGGGGGGGATTTACAATGAGCAGTTCTTC. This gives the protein CASSIGGGIYNEQFF.

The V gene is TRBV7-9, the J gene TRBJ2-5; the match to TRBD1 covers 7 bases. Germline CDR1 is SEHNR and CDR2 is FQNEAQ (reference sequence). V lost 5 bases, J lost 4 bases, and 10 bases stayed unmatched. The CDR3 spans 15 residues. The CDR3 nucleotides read TGTGCCAGCAGCCCCCACAGGGGTAATGGAGAGACCCAGTACTTC. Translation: CASSPHRGNGETQYF.

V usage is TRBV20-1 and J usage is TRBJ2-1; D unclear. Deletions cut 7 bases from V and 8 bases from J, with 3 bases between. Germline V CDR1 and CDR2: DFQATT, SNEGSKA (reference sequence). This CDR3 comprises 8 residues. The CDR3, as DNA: TGCAGTGGAGATGAGCAGTTCTTC. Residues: CSGDEQFF.

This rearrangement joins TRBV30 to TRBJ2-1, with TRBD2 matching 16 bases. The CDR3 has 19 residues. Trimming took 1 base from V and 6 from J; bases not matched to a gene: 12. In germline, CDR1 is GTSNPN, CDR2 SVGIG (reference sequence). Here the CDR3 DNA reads TGTGCCTGGAGTGCATCTTTGGGACTAGCGGGGGGGATCGCCAATGAGCAGTTCTTC. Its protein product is CAWSASLGLAGGIANEQFF.

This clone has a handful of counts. CDR3 protein: CASSPYLQDLSYEQYF. The CDR3 DNA reads as TGCGCCAGCAGCCCTTACCTACAGGACCTCTCCTACGAGCAGTACTTC. V is TRBV5-1 and J is TRBJ2-7; D is possibly TRBD1 (5 bases). The CDR3 length is 16 residues. Germline V gene lookup returns CDR1 SGHRS and CDR2 YFSETQ. V was cut by 4 bases and J by 0 bases, with 17 bases left in between.

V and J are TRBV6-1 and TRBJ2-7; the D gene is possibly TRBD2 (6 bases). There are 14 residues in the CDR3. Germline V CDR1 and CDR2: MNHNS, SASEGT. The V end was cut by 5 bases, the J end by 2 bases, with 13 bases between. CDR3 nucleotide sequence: TGTGCCAGCAGTCCGGGGCGGGGAGCCTACGAGCAGTACTTC. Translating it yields CASSPGRGAYEQYF.